This TCR beta chain stems from a study of beta chain features in type 1 diabetes. Study-level points and caveats: For Type 1 diabetes patients, all four CD4+ subsets carried TCRB CDR3s that were moderately but significantly shorter. For cells with high TCR expression, cDNA sequencing could yield over-representation.

Sequenced material consisted of expressed TCRB transcripts (all of the isolated RNA was reverse transcribed). Produced via immunoSEQ multiplex PCR; TCRdb's table is partial and in-frame only. The sample lists around 240,000 clones; roughly 9.6% were seen once. This clone has just a few counts. No antigen is known for it. Trimming cost V 3 bases and J 6 bases; bases outside gene matches: 5. Germline CDR1 and CDR2: MGHDK and SYGVNS. The CDR3 is made up of 16 amino acids. The receptor's source is a woman under 30 in good health. Sequenced material: naive CD4+ T cells from blood. The V gene is TRBV25-1, the J gene TRBJ2-2; 12 bases match TRBD2. CDR3 region: CASSDPSGRGPGELFF. CDR3 nucleotides: TGTGCCAGCAGTGACCCTAGCGGGAGGGGACCCGGGGAGCTGTTTTTT.